This TCR beta chain was sequenced during a study of blood T cell repertoires in COVID-19. Study background: T cells, B-cell-depleted T cells, or PBMCs supplied cDNA or gDNA.

In the original analysis: Amplification of reference gene primers was used by the study to estimate nucleated cell counts. Assay used: immunoSEQ multiplex PCR; TCRdb lists only in-frame clones, some missing. That table gives V, J and clone size, and the DNA gave D and trimming. The sample contains some 300,000 clones, roughly 89% of which appear only once. Donors were grouped by their self-reported clinical history. Two negative PCRs, clearance, or symptom resolution were required of recovered Cohort 3 donors. Between the trimmed V and J ends, which lost 3 bases and 5 bases, there was a span of 7 bases. The CDR3 is 13 amino acids.

The TCR comes from a woman in her thirties who had recovered from COVID-19. The sequencing sample was made of PBMCs or T cells enriched from blood (not recorded which). The chain combines TRBV12-3 or TRBV12-4 with TRBJ2-2; tentatively, D is TRBD2 (6 bases). Written as DNA, the CDR3 is TGTGCCAGCAGTTTTCGGGGGACCGGGGAGCTGTTTTTT. Translated: CASSFRGTGELFF.